Below are 5 T cell receptor beta chains sequenced from a single sample in a study of human T cells and chemical hapten exposure. The time point is: patch test 2, 6 weeks after DPC sensitization. The treatment is: therapeutic diphenylcyclopropenone sensitization with weekly scalp DPC. TCRdb reanalysed the RACE reads using MiXCR and keeps one entry per CDR3 protein. The sample has just over 350,000 distinct CDR3 sequences, 6% to 7% seen once. The sample here was whole blood, taken in connection with sensitization to the hapten diphenylcyclopropenone (DPC). These receptors originate from a young woman with alopecia areata. Some clones in this sample may be carry-over from other donors' samples.

This clonotype was detected many times. The chain couples TRBV9 to TRBJ1-3; D perhaps matches TRBD1 (5 bases). In germline, CDR1 is SGDLS, CDR2 YYNGEE. The CDR3 loop spans 15 amino acids. V lost 0 bases and J 1 base, leaving 8 bases between the germline ends. The DNA of the CDR3 is TGTGCCAGCAGCGTAGCGTGGGGGTCTGGAAACACCATATATTTT. Translated, it gives CASSVAWGSGNTIYF. The whole variable domain, filled in from reference TRBV9 and TRBJ1-3, reads DSGVTQTPKHLITATGQRVTLRCSPRSGDLSVYWYQQSLDQGLQFLIQYYNGEERAKGNILERFSAQQFPDLHSELNLSSLELGDSALYFCASSVAWGSGNTIYFGEGSWLTVV.

The sample holds a few counts of this clonotype. The chain couples TRBV20-1 to TRBJ1-1; perhaps TRBD1 as D (5 bases). The V and J ends lost 4 bases and 0 bases respectively, with 12 bases between them. This CDR3 comprises 14 residues. Per germline, CDR1 DFQATT and CDR2 SNEGSKA (reference sequence). CDR3 bases: TGCAGTGCTACACGCGGGGCGATGAACACTGAAGCTTTCTTT. This sequence encodes CSATRGAMNTEAFF.

This clonotype was recorded only once. The gene calls are TRBV20-1 and TRBJ2-7; 7 bases match TRBD2. This CDR3 comprises 17 residues. Germline CDR1 is DFQATT and CDR2 is SNEGSKA (reference sequence). V was clipped by 0 bases and J by 2 bases; unmatched bases: 13. The CDR3 sequence is CSARDLLAGALAYEQYF. In nucleotides, the CDR3 is TGCAGTGCTAGAGATCTCCTCGCGGGAGCGCTTGCCTACGAGCAGTACTTC.

In its sample, this clonotype was seen a few times. V gene TRBV3-1 combines with J gene TRBJ2-4, with D possibly being TRBD2 (5 bases). Trimming pared 1 base from V and 8 bases from J, leaving 9 bases between. The CDR3 spans 13 residues. Germline CDR1 LGHDT, CDR2 YNNKEL (reference sequence). The CDR3 loop reads CASSQAGNHIQYF. The CDR3 coding sequence is TGTGCCAGCAGCCAAGCGGGGAACCACATTCAGTACTTC. Using reference TRBV3-1 and TRBJ2-4 for the parts outside the CDR3, the full variable domain is DTAVSQTPKYLVTQMGNDKSIKCEQNLGHDTMYWYKQDSKKFLKIMFSYNNKELIINETVPNRFSPKSPDKAHLNLHINSLELGDSAVYFCASSQAGNHIQYFGAGTRLSVL.

This clonotype was seen more than once but under ten times. The chain carries TRBV28 and TRBJ2-3, with D perhaps TRBD1 or TRBD2 (5 bases each). CDR3 length: 14 residues. V lost 5 bases, J lost 1 base, and 10 bases lay in between. Germline V gene sequence: CDR1 MDHEN, CDR2 SYDVKM. The CDR3 reads CASSRGPRTDTQYF. The CDR3 nucleotides are TGTGCCAGCAGTCGGGGCCCCCGCACAGATACGCAGTATTTT.